The count of the clone carrying this T cell receptor beta chain is one. CDR1 and CDR2 (germline): MDHEN, SYDVKM. J lost 6 bases, V lost 3 bases, and 6 bases had no gene match. CDR3 size: 14 residues. This sample was included in a study of blood T cell repertoires in COVID-19. Clones were read by immunoSEQ multiplex PCR, and TCRdb kept only the in-frame ones, dropping some. The sample consists of fewer than 200,000 clones, 81% of them appearing once. This rearrangement joins TRBV28 to TRBJ1-2; 8 nucleotides line up with TRBD1. Sequencing used peripheral blood. This sequence originates from a woman older than 75 with COVID-19, enrolled during active disease. The CDR3 is CASSFTGGWDGYTF. CDR3 nucleotides: TGTGCCAGCAGTTTTACAGGGGGTTGGGATGGCTACACCTTC.